Listed below are T cell receptor beta chains from one sample, sequenced in a study of Graves' ophthalmopathy and Graves' hyperthyroidism. TCRdb re-called the multiplex PCR reads through MiXCR, storing one row per CDR3 protein. The sample includes under 800,000 distinct CDR3 sequences, around a fifth seen only once; the top ten take approximately 7%. Sequenced material: peripheral blood. The receptors were gathered from a woman under 30 with stable Graves' hyperthyroidism. Some clones in this sample may be carry-over from other donors' samples. Each CDR3 is given with its conserved first and last residue. The order of the fields is clone size, V gene, D gene, J gene, CDR3 protein, CDR3 DNA. The D gene is left open where the match is weak. A row's size may be missing; if present it is once, few, many or a size class.

NA	TRBV6-1	NA	TRBJ2-7	CASSTGTLSYEQYF	TGTGCCAGCAGTACCGGGACGCTCTCCTACGAGCAGTACTTC
few	TRBV5-1	NA	TRBJ2-2	CASTSGRELFF	NA
many	TRBV11-2	TRBD1	TRBJ1-5	CASSPILGQRLYSNQPQHF	TGTGCCAGCAGCCCGATTCTGGGACAGCGTCTTTATAGCAATCAGCCCCAGCATTTT
many	TRBV28	NA	TRBJ1-2	CASSFGVVNNGYTF	TGTGCCAGCAGTTTTGGGGTCGTCAATAATGGCTACACCTTC
many	TRBV19	NA	TRBJ1-5	CASSGSGNQPQHF	TGTGCCAGTAGTGGTTCGGGGAACCAGCCCCAGCATTTT
many	TRBV20-1	NA	TRBJ2-2	CSARYGTVNTGELFF	TGCAGTGCTAGATATGGGACGGTGAACACCGGGGAGCTGTTTTTT
many	TRBV6-5	NA	TRBJ1-2	CASSYGAFGGYTF	TGTGCCAGCAGTTACGGAGCTTTCGGTGGCTACACCTTC
NA	TRBV2	NA	TRBJ1-1	CASSRRAPRDTEAFF	TGTGCCAGCAGTCGACGGGCCCCGAGGGATACTGAAGCTTTCTTT
few	TRBV24-1	TRBD1	TRBJ1-1	CATSDSTQGASEAFF	TGTGCCACCAGTGACTCAACCCAGGGGGCGAGTGAAGCTTTCTTT
few	TRBV2	NA	TRBJ2-4	CASSEGGLAKNIKYF	TGTGCCAGCAGTGAAGGGGGCCTAGCCAAAAACATTAAGTACTTC
many	TRBV2	NA	TRBJ2-2	CASSQSNTGELFF	TGTGCCAGCAGTCAATCGAACACCGGGGAGCTGTTTTTT
NA	TRBV7-2	TRBD1	TRBJ2-7	CASSTRQGADEQYF	TGTGCCAGCAGCACCAGACAGGGGGCGGATGAGCAGTACTTC
many	TRBV12-3/TRBV12-4	NA	TRBJ2-5	CASSFGYQETQYF	TGTGCCAGCAGTTTTGGCTACCAAGAGACCCAGTACTTC
few	TRBV19	NA	TRBJ1-6	CASSGARISHLHF	TGTGCCAGTAGTGGGGCCCGGATTTCACACCTCCACTTT
many	TRBV12-3/TRBV12-4	NA	TRBJ1-1	CASSPLMNTEAFF	TGTGCCAGCAGTCCTCTCATGAACACTGAAGCTTTCTTT
few	TRBV28	TRBD1	TRBJ2-2	CASREQGSTGELFF	TGTGCCAGCAGGGAACAGGGGTCAACGGGGGAGCTGTTTTTT
many	TRBV20-1	TRBD1	TRBJ2-7	CSASLGTGTYEQYF	TGCAGTGCTAGTTTAGGGACAGGAACCTACGAGCAGTACTTC
many	TRBV29-1	NA	TRBJ2-7	CSGSQGTYEQYF	TGCAGCGGTTCGCAGGGAACGTACGAGCAGTACTTC
many	TRBV15	TRBD2	TRBJ2-5	CATQLAGEETQYF	TGTGCCACCCAACTAGCGGGAGAAGAGACCCAGTACTTC
NA	TRBV30	NA	TRBJ2-7	CAWTRRGYEQYF	TGTGCCTGGACCCGGCGGGGTTACGAGCAGTACTTC
NA	TRBV12-3/TRBV12-4	TRBD2	TRBJ2-7	CASSLWGTTFYEQYF	TGTGCCAGCAGTTTATGGGGGACTACTTTCTACGAGCAGTACTTC
NA	TRBV12-3/TRBV12-4	NA	TRBJ1-1	CASSKSLTKNTEAFF	TGTGCCAGCAGTAAATCACTGACCAAGAACACTGAAGCTTTCTTT
NA	TRBV19	NA	TRBJ2-5	CASSMNVGGGSETQYF	TGCGCCAGTAGTATGAACGTGGGAGGGGGATCAGAGACCCAGTACTTC
many	TRBV9	TRBD2	TRBJ2-5	CASSAGTSGIHQETQYF	TGTGCCAGCAGTGCCGGGACTAGCGGGATCCACCAAGAGACCCAGTACTTC
many	TRBV28	NA	TRBJ1-1	CASSFGVTKGSRSTEAFF	TGTGCCAGCAGTTTCGGGGTAACTAAAGGAAGTCGTTCCACTGAAGCTTTCTTT
NA	TRBV28	NA	TRBJ2-7	CASSFDSTGPSYEQYF	TGTGCCAGCAGTTTCGACTCGACAGGTCCCTCCTACGAGCAGTACTTC
NA	TRBV6-5	NA	TRBJ2-5	CASSYRGADGTQYF	TGTGCCAGCAGTTACCGGGGGGCCGATGGGACCCAGTACTTC
few	TRBV4-2	NA	TRBJ1-5	CASSQDEAGYQPQHF	TGTGCCAGCAGCCAAGATGAAGCGGGATATCAGCCCCAGCATTTT
NA	TRBV20-1	NA	TRBJ1-5	CSAAGTLFSNRPQHF	TGCAGTGCTGCGGGGACATTATTTAGCAATCGGCCCCAGCATTTT
NA	TRBV30	NA	TRBJ1-1	CAAGPGTGQPEACF	TGTGCCGCGGGTCCTGGGACCGGACAGCCTGAAGCTTGCTTT
NA	TRBV7-9	NA	TRBJ1-1	CASITGGVWDTEAFF	TGTGCCAGCATCACAGGCGGGGTTTGGGACACTGAAGCTTTCTTT
NA	TRBV5-6	TRBD1	TRBJ2-2	CASSFRTGVRTGELFF	TGTGCCAGCAGCTTCAGGACAGGGGTACGGACCGGGGAGCTGTTTTTT
many	TRBV20-1	NA	TRBJ1-5	CSARTRGMSNQPQHF	TGCAGTGCTAGAACACGGGGGATGAGCAATCAGCCCCAGCATTTT
many	TRBV11-2	NA	TRBJ2-5	CASSLSVQETQYF	TGTGCCAGCAGCTTAAGTGTGCAAGAGACCCAGTACTTC
NA	TRBV19	NA	TRBJ1-5	CASSIDSKGLSNQPQHF	TGTGCCAGTAGTATAGATAGTAAGGGCCTCAGCAATCAGCCCCAGCATTTT
NA	TRBV30	TRBD2	TRBJ2-5	CAWDLGEGTQYF	TGTGCCTGGGATCTAGGGGAGGGGACCCAGTACTTC
many	TRBV5-1	NA	TRBJ2-7	CASSPRDNSYEQYF	TGCGCCAGCAGCCCAAGGGACAATTCCTACGAGCAGTACTTC
few	TRBV20-1	NA	TRBJ2-2	CSARDRRLNTGELFF	TGCAGTGCTAGAGATAGGCGGTTGAACACCGGGGAGCTGTTTTTT
many	TRBV12-3/TRBV12-4	TRBD2	TRBJ2-5	CASSTIGLAGEMYQETQYF	TGTGCCAGCAGTACCATCGGACTAGCGGGAGAAATGTACCAAGAGACCCAGTACTTC
NA	TRBV19	TRBD1	TRBJ2-7	CASSVTGREQYF	TGTGCCAGTAGTGTGACAGGGCGGGAGCAGTACTTC
NA	TRBV11-1	NA	TRBJ2-2	CASSLGAWNTGELFF	TGTGCCAGCAGCTTAGGGGCCTGGAACACCGGGGAGCTGTTTTTT
few	TRBV6-1	NA	TRBJ2-7	CASSQTSGLYEQYF	TGTGCCAGCAGCCAGACTTCGGGACTCTACGAGCAGTACTTC
NA	TRBV29-1	NA	TRBJ1-1	CSVTIPYTEAFF	TGCAGCGTTACAATTCCCTACACTGAAGCTTTCTTT
many	TRBV15	NA	TRBJ1-1	CATSRGFGGWTEAFF	TGTGCCACCAGCAGAGGTTTCGGGGGGTGGACTGAAGCTTTCTTT
few	TRBV27	TRBD1	TRBJ1-6	CASRDRANSPLHF	TGTGCCTCCCGGGACAGGGCCAATTCACCCCTCCACTTT
NA	TRBV30	TRBD2	TRBJ2-7	CAWRRTSGLAGQYF	TGTGCCTGGAGACGGACTAGCGGGTTGGCCGGGCAGTACTTC
NA	TRBV2	NA	TRBJ1-5	CASSDGGRQPQHF	TGTGCCAGCAGTGACGGGGGGAGACAGCCCCAGCATTTT
once	TRBV12-3/TRBV12-4	NA	TRBJ1-3	CASSMRPAGNTIYF	TGTGCCAGCAGTATGCGGCCCGCTGGAAACACCATATATTTT
NA	TRBV12-3/TRBV12-4	NA	TRBJ2-5	CASSFAFETQYF	TGTGCCAGCAGTTTTGCATTTGAGACCCAGTACTTC
few	TRBV20-1	TRBD1	TRBJ1-1	CRGTGGLTGDTEAFF	TGCAGGGGGACAGGGGGCTTGACAGGGGACACTGAAGCTTTCTTT